This TCR beta chain was sequenced in a study of blood T cell repertoires in COVID-19. Using immunoSEQ multiplex PCR, the repertoire was profiled, and TCRdb retains in-frame clones only, with some absent. The sample yields about 34,000 clones, approximately 82% seen once. The CDR3 covers 14 residues. V was clipped by 0 bases and J by 7 bases, with 15 bases between them. Germline lookup yields CDR1 SQVTM and CDR2 ANQGSEA. The clonotype originates from a woman aged 60-75 years with acute or convalescent COVID-19. Sequenced input: peripheral blood. The chain has TRBV29-1 and TRBJ1-2; no firm D call. The chain's CDR3 is CSVEDLGQRSGYTF. As DNA, the CDR3 is TGCAGCGTTGAAGATCTTGGGCAACGTAGTGGCTACACCTTC. Complete variable domain (other parts from reference TRBV29-1 and TRBJ1-2): SAVISQKPSRDICQRGTSLTIQCQVDSQVTMMFWYRQQPGQSLTLIATANQGSEATYESGFVIDKFPISRPNLTFSTLTVSNMSPEDSSIYLCSVEDLGQRSGYTFGSGTRLTVV.